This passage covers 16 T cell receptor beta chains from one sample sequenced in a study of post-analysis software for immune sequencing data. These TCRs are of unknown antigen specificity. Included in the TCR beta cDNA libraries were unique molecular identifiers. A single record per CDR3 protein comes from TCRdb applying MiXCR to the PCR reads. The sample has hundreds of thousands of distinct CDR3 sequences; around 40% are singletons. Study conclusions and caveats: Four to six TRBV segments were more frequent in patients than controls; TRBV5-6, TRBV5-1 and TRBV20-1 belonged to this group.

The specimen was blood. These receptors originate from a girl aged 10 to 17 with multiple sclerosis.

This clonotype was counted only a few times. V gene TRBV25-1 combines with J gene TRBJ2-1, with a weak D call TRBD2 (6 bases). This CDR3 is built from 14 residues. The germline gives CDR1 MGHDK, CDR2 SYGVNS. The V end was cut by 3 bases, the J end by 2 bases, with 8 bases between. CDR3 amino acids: CASSDSGTYNEQFF. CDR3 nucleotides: TGTGCCAGCAGTGATAGCGGCACCTACAATGAGCAGTTCTTC. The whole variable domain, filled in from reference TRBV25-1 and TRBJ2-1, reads EADIYQTPRYLVIGTGKKITLECSQTMGHDKMYWYQQDPGMELHLIHYSYGVNSTEKGDLSSESTVSRIRTEHFPLTLESARPSHTSQYLCASSDSGTYNEQFFGPGTRLTVL.

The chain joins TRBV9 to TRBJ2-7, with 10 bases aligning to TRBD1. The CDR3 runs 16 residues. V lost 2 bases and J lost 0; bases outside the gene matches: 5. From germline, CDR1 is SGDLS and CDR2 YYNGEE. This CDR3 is CASSVAGTGVSYEQYF. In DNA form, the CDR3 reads TGTGCCAGCAGCGTGGCGGGGACAGGGGTCTCCTACGAGCAGTACTTC.

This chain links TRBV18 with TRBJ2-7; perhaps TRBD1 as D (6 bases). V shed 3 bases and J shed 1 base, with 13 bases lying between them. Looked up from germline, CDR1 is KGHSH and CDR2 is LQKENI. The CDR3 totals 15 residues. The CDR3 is CASSPPKQGSYEQYF. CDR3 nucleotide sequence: TGTGCCAGCTCACCTCCTAAACAGGGTTCCTACGAGCAGTACTTC.

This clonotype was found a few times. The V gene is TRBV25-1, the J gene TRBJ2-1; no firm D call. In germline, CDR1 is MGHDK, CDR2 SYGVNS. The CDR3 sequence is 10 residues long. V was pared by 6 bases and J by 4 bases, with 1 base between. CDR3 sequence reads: CASRYNEQFF. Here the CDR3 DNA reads TGTGCCAGCAGATACAATGAGCAGTTCTTC.

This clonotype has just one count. CDR3 sequence: CASSQLGQGKGEKLFF. In nucleotides, the CDR3 is TGCGCCAGCAGCCAACTGGGACAGGGGAAGGGTGAAAAACTGTTTTTT. The rearrangement uses TRBV4-1 and TRBJ1-4; 10 bases are a match to TRBD1. CDR3 length: 16 residues. CDR1 and CDR2 (germline): MGHRA, YSYEKL. Germline trimming cut 2 bases from V and 7 bases from J; bases unmatched to any gene: 7.

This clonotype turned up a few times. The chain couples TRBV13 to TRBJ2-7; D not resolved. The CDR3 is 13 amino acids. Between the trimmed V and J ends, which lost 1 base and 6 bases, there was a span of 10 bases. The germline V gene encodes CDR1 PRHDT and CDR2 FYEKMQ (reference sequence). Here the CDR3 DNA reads TGTGCCAGCAGCTTAGCGGTAGGGCCCGAGCAGTACTTC. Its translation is CASSLAVGPEQYF. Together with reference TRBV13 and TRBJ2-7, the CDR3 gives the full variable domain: AAGVIQSPRHLIKEKRETATLKCYPIPRHDTVYWYQQGPGQDPQFLISFYEKMQSDKGSIPDRFSAQQFSDYHSELNMSSLELGDSALYFCASSLAVGPEQYFGPGTRLTVT.

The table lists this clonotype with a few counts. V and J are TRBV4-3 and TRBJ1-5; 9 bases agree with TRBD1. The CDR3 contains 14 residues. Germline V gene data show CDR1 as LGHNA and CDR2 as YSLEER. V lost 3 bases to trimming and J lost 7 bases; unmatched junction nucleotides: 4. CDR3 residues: CASSQRTGEQPQHF. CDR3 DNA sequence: TGCGCCAGCAGCCAGAGGACAGGGGAACAGCCCCAGCATTTT.

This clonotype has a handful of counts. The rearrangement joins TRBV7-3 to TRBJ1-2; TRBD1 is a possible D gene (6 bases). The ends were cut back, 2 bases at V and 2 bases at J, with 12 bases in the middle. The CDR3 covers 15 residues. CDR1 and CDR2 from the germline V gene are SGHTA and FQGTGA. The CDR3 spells CASSLAGDNNYGYTF. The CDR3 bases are TGTGCCAGCAGCTTAGCAGGGGATAACAACTATGGCTACACCTTC.

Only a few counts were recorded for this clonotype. For the CDR3, the DNA is TGTGCCAGCAGCTCCCACAACTACGAGCAGTACTTC. Translation gives CASSSHNYEQYF. V usage is TRBV7-2 and J usage is TRBJ2-7; the D is unclear. Per the germline V gene, CDR1 is SGHTA and CDR2 is FQGNSA. V was trimmed by 4 bases and J by 3 bases, leaving 7 bases between them. The CDR3 contains 12 residues.

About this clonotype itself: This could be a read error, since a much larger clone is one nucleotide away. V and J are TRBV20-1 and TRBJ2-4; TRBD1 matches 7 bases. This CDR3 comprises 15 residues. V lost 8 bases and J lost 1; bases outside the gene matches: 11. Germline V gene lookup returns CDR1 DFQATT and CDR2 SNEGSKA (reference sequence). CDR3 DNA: TGCAGTACTAAGGCAGGGGGATCTGCCAAAAACATTCAGTACTTC. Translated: CSTKAGGSAKNIQYF.

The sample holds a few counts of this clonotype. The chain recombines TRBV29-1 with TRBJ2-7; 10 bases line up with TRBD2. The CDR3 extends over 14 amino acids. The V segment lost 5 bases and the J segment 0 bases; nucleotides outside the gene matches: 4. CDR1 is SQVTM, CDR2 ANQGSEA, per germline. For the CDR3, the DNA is TGCAGCGTTTTAGCGGGAGGAAGCTCCTACGAGCAGTACTTC. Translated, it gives CSVLAGGSSYEQYF.

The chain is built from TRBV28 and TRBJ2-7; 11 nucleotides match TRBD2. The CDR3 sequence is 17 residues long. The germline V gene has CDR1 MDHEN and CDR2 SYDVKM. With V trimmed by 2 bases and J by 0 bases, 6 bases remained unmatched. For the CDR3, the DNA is TGTGCCAGCAGTTTACCCGGGACTAGCGGAAGCTCCTACGAGCAGTACTTC. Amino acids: CASSLPGTSGSSYEQYF.

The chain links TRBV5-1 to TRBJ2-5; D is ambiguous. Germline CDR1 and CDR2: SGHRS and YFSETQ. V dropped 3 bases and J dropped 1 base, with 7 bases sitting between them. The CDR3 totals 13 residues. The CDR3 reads CASSSDGQETQYF. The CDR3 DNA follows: TGCGCCAGCAGCTCCGACGGCCAAGAGACCCAGTACTTC. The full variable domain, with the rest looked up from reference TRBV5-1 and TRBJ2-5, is KAGVTQTPRYLIKTRGQQVTLSCSPISGHRSVSWYQQTPGQGLQFLFEYFSETQRNKGNFPGRFSGRQFSNSRSEMNVSTLELGDSALYLCASSSDGQETQYFGPGTRLLVL.

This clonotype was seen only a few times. CDR3 region: CASSVGGPGETQYF. The CDR3 DNA reads TGTGCCAGCAGCGTCGGAGGGCCTGGGGAGACCCAGTACTTC. V gene TRBV5-5 combines with J gene TRBJ2-5; D may be TRBD2 (6 bases). V lost 4 bases to trimming and J lost 5 bases, with 15 bases between them. CDR3 length equals 14 residues. The germline gives CDR1 SGHKS, CDR2 YYEKEE (reference sequence).

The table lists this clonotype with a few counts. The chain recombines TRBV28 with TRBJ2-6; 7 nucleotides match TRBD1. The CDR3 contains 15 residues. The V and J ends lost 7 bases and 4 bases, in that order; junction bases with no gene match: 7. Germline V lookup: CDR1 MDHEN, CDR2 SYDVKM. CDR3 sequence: CASTQGGSGANVLTF. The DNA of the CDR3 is TGTGCCAGCACCCAAGGGGGCTCCGGGGCCAACGTCCTGACTTTC.

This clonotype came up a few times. In nucleotides, the CDR3 is TGCAGTGCTAGACTTAGACAGTCCTACGAGCAGTACTTC. Its protein is CSARLRQSYEQYF. J is TRBJ2-7 and V is TRBV20-1; a weak D match, TRBD1 (5 bases). V lost 2 bases, J lost 1 base, and 9 bases lay in between. The CDR3 spans 13 residues. Germline CDR1 DFQATT, CDR2 SNEGSKA (reference sequence).